This T cell receptor (beta chain) was sequenced for a study of blood T cell repertoires in COVID-19. Study context: The study drew acute and convalescent COVID-19 samples from the United States, Italy and Spain. Sample material is recorded as cDNA or gDNA derived from T cells, B-cell-depleted T cells, or PBMCs.

In the original workflow: Reference gene primers were amplified, and this amplification served to estimate nucleated cell counts. Repertoires were generated with immunoSEQ multiplex PCR, while TCRdb's copy carries only in-frame clones and drops some. That table gives V, J and clone size, and the DNA gave D and trimming. The table lists roughly 360,000 clones, around 87% of them singletons. The junction had 6 bases not matched to a gene; V was cut back by 7 bases and J by 4 bases. CDR3 size: 14 residues. CDR1 is LNHDA, CDR2 SQIVND, per germline (reference sequence). Two negative PCRs, clearance, or symptom resolution characterized the recovered Cohort 3 donors.

The clonotype originates from a man younger than 45 who had recovered from COVID-19. The sequencing input was PBMCs or T cells enriched from blood (not recorded which). The J gene is TRBJ1-1, the V gene TRBV19, with 10 bases that match TRBD1. The CDR3 bases are TGTGCCAGTACCCAGGACAGGGGGAGCACTGAAGCTTTCTTT. The encoded protein is CASTQDRGSTEAFF.